This T cell receptor beta chain was recorded in a study of cytotoxic CD8 clonotypes in ibrutinib-treated CLL (dated by TCRdb to about 2021). Study-wide context: The cohort had over ten relapsed/refractory and around 14 treatment-naive patients; about 17 were IGHV unmutated. Partial responses were observed in 24 patients and complete responses in 2; after a median follow-up of 68 months, remission was maintained in some 14 patients and progression was observed in some 12. Samples at response were collected after a median of around twelve months of treatment, with a range of about 6 to 36 months. An average of approximately 260,000 productive templates and around 100,000 productive rearrangements was obtained per sample. Longitudinal samples were available for about 30% of the 86 trial participants. Cryopreserved peripheral blood mononuclear cells were collected before treatment, at response, and at either disease progression or sustained remission. Patients were still on ibrutinib when every remission and progressive disease sample was collected. What the authors observed across the whole study: Clonality rose at ibrutinib response, remained stable during sustained remission, and dropped back toward baseline at progression. Public clonotypes were rare and either shrank or stayed stable during treatment, and the rise in clonality at ibrutinib response reflected expansion of private clonotypes. Baseline clonality exceeded that of age-matched healthy donors and correlated strongly with circulating CD8+ T-cell counts. Sampling times were not matched between sustained-remission and progressing patients, and lymph node repertoires were not studied.

The sample's time point, from its label and the paper: about a year on ibrutinib. For TCR beta library preparation, about 2.2 micrograms of genomic DNA were extracted from the cryopreserved PBMCs. High-throughput TCR beta sequencing was performed on longitudinal blood samples from CLL patients receiving ibrutinib monotherapy. Patients were enrolled in a phase 2 open-label single-center ibrutinib monotherapy trial. This clone appeared a few times. Its recognized antigen is unknown. The sample holds no much larger clone one base away, and base qualities are not on file. The CDR3, from cysteine to phenylalanine, totals 17 residues. The only DNA kept is the CDR3, 51 bases in frame from the first base. For CDR1 and CDR2, the germline V gene lists SGHVS and FQNEAQ. The V end gives up 6 bases and the J end 5 bases, leaving 17 bases in the junction not matched to a gene. On a MiSeq, deep resolution sequencing aimed for a depth between 1 in 1 million and 1 in 200,000 T cells, with each clonotype covered approximately 9.2x on average. The immunoSEQ hsTCRB Kit was used to generate the TCR beta libraries. For the original study's pipeline: Data were analyzed with ImmunoSEQ Data Assistant and ImmunoSEQ Analyzer, with V, D and J genes assigned per IMGT definitions. Clonality, which ranges from 0 to 1, was calculated by subtracting the normalized Shannon entropy of productive rearrangement frequencies from one. Only overrepresented clonotypes making up at least 0.05% of the repertoire of each patient were included in the public clonotype analysis. Approximately 12 age-matched healthy donor repertoires from immuneACCESS were used as controls for clonality. TCRdb mirrors the immuneACCESS table, restricted to in-frame sequences. Some clones are absent from its copies; in checked studies, under half trace to an unresolved V gene, and the reason for the others is unknown. The V and J calls and clone size come from that table; D and trimming were worked out from the DNA. For this sample the table gives 55,000 to 80,000 clones, of which roughly 50% were detected only once. About 15% of the sample comes from the top ten.

The sample in question was PBMCs, obtained after 12 months of ibrutinib treatment. The sequence was collected from a human donor with chronic lymphocytic leukemia. The rearrangement joined TRBV7-8 to TRBJ2-3, with 7 bases aligning to TRBD1. CDR3 region: CASSLDQQGRFQDTQYF. At the DNA level, the sequence is TGTGCCAGCAGTCTTGACCAACAGGGGAGATTTCAAGATACGCAGTATTTT. The CDR3 plus the reference TRBV7-8 and TRBJ2-3 genes for the other parts give the full variable domain: GAGVSQSPRYKVAKRGQDVALRCDPISGHVSLFWYQQALGQGPEFLTYFQNEAQLDKSGLPSDRFFAERPEGSVSTLKIQRTQQEDSAVYLCASSLDQQGRFQDTQYFGPGTRLTVL.